One and the same sample provided the 3 T cell receptor beta chains below, sequenced in a study of blood T cell repertoires in COVID-19. Assay used: immunoSEQ multiplex PCR; TCRdb lists only in-frame clones, some missing. The profile shows roughly 250,000 clones, around four fifths of them singletons. Material: peripheral blood. These receptors were taken from a woman aged 55-70 years with active or convalescent COVID-19.

The chain recombines TRBV4-1 with TRBJ2-1; possible D gene TRBD2, 5 bases. This CDR3 has 13 residues. CDR1 is MGHRA and CDR2 is YSYEKL in the germline V gene. V lost 1 base and J 7 bases, leaving 8 bases between the germline ends. CDR3 sequence (DNA): TGCGCCAGCAGCCAAGTGGGAGTGAATGAGCAGTTCTTC. Translation: CASSQVGVNEQFF.

This chain joins TRBV27 and TRBJ1-1; tentatively, D is TRBD1 (5 bases). This CDR3 has 15 amino acids. Trimming pared 6 bases from V and 3 bases from J, leaving 17 bases between. Per the germline V gene, CDR1 is MNHEY and CDR2 is SMNVEV (reference sequence). CDR3 region: CASSKWGRADTEAFF. In nucleotides, the CDR3 is TGTGCCAGCAGCAAATGGGGCAGGGCGGACACTGAAGCTTTCTTT.

This clone turned up a few times. The chain couples TRBV6-2 or TRBV6-3 to TRBJ1-1; D is possibly TRBD1 (6 bases). The V end was cut by 6 bases, the J end by 1 base, with 15 bases between. Germline V lookup: CDR1 MNHEY, CDR2 SVGEGT. The CDR3 is 15 residues long. CDR3 coding DNA: TGTGCCAGCAGCCCGGGGGGGCCTCCGAACACTGAAGCTTTCTTT. This sequence encodes CASSPGGPPNTEAFF.